This T cell receptor beta chain was captured in a study of monozygotic twins with inflammatory bowel disease. Germline V gives CDR1 SGHRS, CDR2 YFSETQ. The CDR3 sequence is 13 residues long. Reanalyzing the 5' RACE reads, TCRdb keeps one entry per CDR3 protein, without DNA. The sample has approximately 330,000 distinct CDR3 sequences. The TCR sequence derives from a human donor with ulcerative colitis or Crohn's disease, or a healthy co-twin of an affected twin (not recorded which). The chain is built from TRBV5-1 and TRBJ2-3; the D call of TRBD1 rests on TCRdb alone, since no DNA is present to check it. The sequenced sample consisted of blood. The CDR3: CASSLEGMYTQYF. Full variable domain (rest looked up from reference TRBV5-1 and TRBJ2-3): KAGVTQTPRYLIKTRGQQVTLSCSPISGHRSVSWYQQTPGQGLQFLFEYFSETQRNKGNFPGRFSGRQFSNSRSEMNVSTLELGDSALYLCASSLEGMYTQYFGPGTRLTVL.